These 17 T cell receptor beta chains came from one sample sequenced in a study of coeliac disease (dated by TCRdb to the early 2020s). Libraries were made using the immunoSEQ multiplex PCR assay. Sourced from immuneACCESS, this table was stored by TCRdb with only in-frame sequences that have V and J called. A share of the clones is absent; for the studies checked, an unresolved V gene accounts for under half, and the remainder has no known explanation. In this sample the table shows a few thousand clones, around 65% of which occur a single time. The top ten clones comprise around 20% of the sample. Sequenced material: lamina propria lymphocytes from the gut. Interpreted using the paper, the cell subset or site label stands for: lamina propria cell (LPC) fraction of small intestinal biopsy. The receptors derive from a woman aged 45 to 65 with celiac disease on a gluten-free diet.

The chain carries TRBV19 and TRBJ2-7; D might be TRBD2 (5 bases). Trimming cost V 6 bases and J 11 bases, with 17 bases left between them. This CDR3 has 12 amino acids. From germline, CDR1 is LNHDA and CDR2 SQIVND (reference sequence). CDR3 sequence (DNA): TGTGCCAGTAGCTTGGTTGGAGGCGTCAAGTACTTC. Amino acids: CASSLVGGVKYF.

V and J are TRBV7-3 and TRBJ2-1, with TRBD2 as a possible D gene (5 bases). V was cut by 2 bases and J by 6 bases, with 11 bases left in between. The CDR3 spans 14 residues. CDR1 SGHTA and CDR2 FQGTGA come from the germline V gene. This CDR3 reads CASSLPGIVNEQFF. CDR3 nucleotide sequence: TGTGCCAGCAGCTTACCGGGGATTGTCAATGAGCAGTTCTTC.

This rearrangement joins TRBV27 to TRBJ1-2; 8 bases fit TRBD1. J gave up 13 bases and V 5 bases, and 12 bases lay outside the gene matches. The CDR3 has 13 residues. The germline V gene encodes CDR1 MNHEY and CDR2 SMNVEV (reference sequence). The CDR3 DNA follows: TGTGCCAGCAGTCAACAGGGGGAAACGGGTTTCACCTTC. This gives the protein CASSQQGETGFTF.

This clone occurred once. The gene calls are TRBV9 and TRBJ1-2, with D tentatively TRBD1 (5 bases). Per the germline V gene, CDR1 is SGDLS and CDR2 is YYNGEE. The CDR3 totals 13 residues. The V and J ends lost 6 bases and 3 bases respectively, with 12 bases between them. CDR3 region: CASKGRDDYGYTF. As DNA, the CDR3 is TGTGCCAGCAAGGGCAGGGATGACTATGGCTACACCTTC.

The chain has TRBV7-9 and TRBJ1-2; D perhaps matches TRBD1 (6 bases). The CDR3 extends over 14 amino acids. Germline CDR1 reads SEHNR; CDR2 reads FQNEAQ (reference sequence). V lost 4 bases and J 7 bases, leaving 16 bases between the germline ends. The CDR3 reads CASSYETGHAGYTF. The CDR3 nucleotides are TGTGCCAGCAGCTACGAGACAGGACATGCTGGCTACACCTTC. Full variable domain (missing parts from reference TRBV7-9 and TRBJ1-2): DTGVSQNPRHKITKRGQNVTFRCDPISEHNRLYWYRQTLGQGPEFLTYFQNEAQLEKSRLLSDRFSAERPKGSFSTLEIQRTEQGDSAMYLCASSYETGHAGYTFGSGTRLTVV.

The V and J genes are TRBV27 and TRBJ2-1; TRBD2 aligns across 8 bases. CDR3 size: 16 residues. The J segment lost 5 bases and the V segment lost 8 bases, leaving 14 bases of the junction unmatched. Germline CDR1 MNHEY, CDR2 SMNVEV (reference sequence). CDR3 residues: CASRYVAAGGDNEQFF. CDR3 in DNA: TGTGCCAGCCGGTATGTTGCGGCGGGGGGAGACAATGAGCAGTTCTTC.

The chain has TRBV27 and TRBJ2-3; 7 positions agree with TRBD1. Germline-derived CDR1 and CDR2 are MNHEY and SMNVEV (reference sequence). The V and J ends lost 5 bases and 2 bases, in that order; junction bases with no gene match: 7. The CDR3 is 15 residues long. The DNA for the CDR3 is TGTGCCAGCAGTATAAGGGGACAGATCACAGATACGCAGTATTTT. It is translated as CASSIRGQITDTQYF.

A few counts support this clone. J is TRBJ1-3 and V is TRBV18; D remains unclear. Germline assignment: CDR1 KGHSH and CDR2 LQKENI. CDR3 length: 15 amino acids. The germline V and J ends were trimmed by 3 bases and 0 bases, with 9 bases remaining between them. The CDR3 reads CASSPFDTSGNTIYF. The CDR3 DNA reads as TGTGCCAGCTCACCCTTCGACACCTCTGGAAACACCATATATTTT. The full variable domain, its missing parts supplied by reference TRBV18 and TRBJ1-3, is NAGVMQNPRHLVRRRGQEARLRCSPMKGHSHVYWYRQLPEEGLKFMVYLQKENIIDESGMPKERFSAEFPKEGPSILRIQQVVRGDSAAYFCASSPFDTSGNTIYFGEGSWLTVV.

The chain is built from TRBV5-6 and TRBJ1-1; TRBD1 aligns across 9 bases. The germline V gene encodes CDR1 SGHDT and CDR2 YYEEEE. The CDR3 length is 17 residues. V trimming: 4 bases; J trimming: 4 bases; junction bases outside the gene matches: 14. CDR3 amino acids: CASSLFRTGTGTTEAFF. The CDR3 nucleotides read TGTGCCAGCAGCCTTTTTCGGACCGGGACAGGGACCACTGAAGCTTTCTTT.

The rearrangement joins TRBV27 to TRBJ1-2, with D hard to call. Germline V lookup: CDR1 MNHEY, CDR2 SMNVEV (reference sequence). The CDR3 has 13 residues. Between the trimmed V and J ends, which lost 5 bases and 8 bases, there was a span of 15 bases. DNA for the CDR3: TGTGCCAGCAGTCCCAGACTCCTCTGGGGCTACACCTTC. Encoded protein: CASSPRLLWGYTF.

V gene TRBV4-1 combines with J gene TRBJ2-7; weak D call: TRBD2 (5 bases). This CDR3 spans 15 amino acids. CDR1 MGHRA and CDR2 YSYEKL come from the germline V gene. V dropped 4 bases and J dropped 0 bases, with 13 bases sitting between them. CDR3 residues: CASSRLDLSSYEQYF. CDR3 nucleotide sequence: TGCGCCAGCAGCCGACTGGACTTATCCTCCTACGAGCAGTACTTC.

DNA for the CDR3: TGTGCCAGCAGCCCTCGACTAGGTCGGCGAGCAGATACGCAGTATTTT. Translated, it gives CASSPRLGRRADTQYF. The V and J genes are TRBV28 and TRBJ2-3; maybe TRBD2 (6 bases). Trimming removed 6 bases from V and 4 bases from J, with 20 bases in between. Looked up from germline, CDR1 is MDHEN and CDR2 is SYDVKM. CDR3 size: 16 residues.

The CDR3: CASSDPGTSGAYEQYF. The CDR3, as DNA: TGTGCCAGCAGTGACCCCGGGACTAGCGGGGCCTACGAGCAGTACTTC. J is TRBJ2-7 and V is TRBV6-4, with 13 bases that match TRBD2. This CDR3 spans 16 amino acids. The junction had 3 bases not matched to a gene; V was cut back by 2 bases and J by 2 bases. Germline V gene lookup returns CDR1 MRHNA and CDR2 SNTAGT.

The chain is built from TRBV4-2 and TRBJ2-1; D gene uncertain. The V gene's germline CDR1 is LGHNA and CDR2 YNFKEQ. Trimming removed 0 bases from V and 9 bases from J, with 12 bases in between. This CDR3 comprises 14 residues. The CDR3 region has the DNA TGTGCCAGCAGCCAAGAACCACGGGTGGGTGAGCAGTTCTTC. Protein product: CASSQEPRVGEQFF.

This clone appeared a few times. V and J are TRBV5-6 and TRBJ2-3; no reliable D call. V lost 0 bases to trimming and J lost 6 bases, with 8 bases between them. This CDR3 is built from 13 residues. Looked up from germline, CDR1 is SGHDT and CDR2 is YYEEEE. In DNA, the CDR3 is TGTGCCAGCAGCTTGGCCGTCCTGGATACGCAGTATTTT. It is translated as CASSLAVLDTQYF. The full variable domain, its missing parts supplied by reference TRBV5-6 and TRBJ2-3, is DAGVTQSPTHLIKTRGQQVTLRCSPKSGHDTVSWYQQALGQGPQFIFQYYEEEERQRGNFPDRFSGHQFPNYSSELNVNALLLGDSALYLCASSLAVLDTQYFGPGTRLTVL.

The chain joins TRBV13 to TRBJ1-1; D remains unclear. The CDR3 contains 12 residues. Trimming stripped 5 bases from V and 1 base from J, with 5 bases between. The germline CDR1 and CDR2 sequences are PRHDT and FYEKMQ (reference sequence). The CDR3 here is CASSPGNTEAFF. The CDR3 DNA reads as TGTGCCAGCAGCCCAGGGAACACTGAAGCTTTCTTT.

The chain combines TRBV5-1 with TRBJ2-5, with D tentatively TRBD2 (6 bases). CDR1 is SGHRS, CDR2 YFSETQ, per germline. The CDR3 runs 15 residues. V dropped 0 bases and J dropped 1 base, with 10 bases sitting between them. The CDR3 sequence is CASSLARELQETQYF. CDR3 coding DNA: TGCGCCAGCAGCTTGGCCCGGGAGCTCCAAGAGACCCAGTACTTC.